The 15 T cell receptor beta chains below were found in one sample sequenced in a study of blood T cell repertoires in COVID-19. The table came from immunoSEQ multiplex PCR; TCRdb's copy has only in-frame clones and leaves some out. The data show some 210,000 clones, with about 88% seen just once and 4% to 5.5% held by the top ten. The sequencing input was peripheral blood. These receptors were obtained from a woman aged 40 to 50 with acute or convalescent COVID-19.

This clone appeared a few times. Other DNA variants within this sample encode the same CDR3. CDR3 coding DNA: TGTGCCAGCAGCGTAGGGACAGTGAACACCGGGGAGCTGTTTTTT. Translating gives CASSVGTVNTGELFF. The chain recombines TRBV9 with TRBJ2-2, with a weak D call TRBD1 (6 bases). CDR3 size: 15 residues. V was pared by 0 bases and J by 1 base, with 7 bases between. Germline V CDR1 and CDR2: SGDLS, YYNGEE.

The V and J genes are TRBV5-4 and TRBJ2-3, with TRBD1 identical over 10 bases. Unmatched junction bases numbered 5, after V lost 2 bases and J lost 5 bases. Germline values: CDR1 SGHNT, CDR2 YYREEE (reference sequence). The CDR3 length is 15 residues. The CDR3 coding sequence is TGTGCCAGCAGCTTAGGGACAGGGGACATAGATACGCAGTATTTT. This codes for CASSLGTGDIDTQYF.

The gene calls are TRBV19 and TRBJ1-2; 7 nucleotides align to TRBD1. CDR1 and CDR2 (germline): LNHDA, SQIVND (reference sequence). This CDR3 is built from 13 residues. V lost 5 bases to trimming and J lost 4 bases; unmatched junction nucleotides: 4. The CDR3 DNA follows: TGTGCCAGTAGTTCCGACAGGGTCTATGGCTACACCTTC. Amino acids: CASSSDRVYGYTF.

As DNA, the CDR3 is TGCGCCAGCGGGACAGGGGACACCGGGGAGCTGTTTTTT. Protein sequence: CASGTGDTGELFF. The chain combines TRBV10-1 with TRBJ2-2; 10 bases match TRBD1. The CDR3 spans 13 residues. CDR1 and CDR2 from the germline V gene are WNHNN and SYGVQD (reference sequence). V shed 8 bases, J shed 3 bases, and the junction held 0 bases outside the gene matches.

The table lists this clone with a few counts. This chain joins TRBV4-1 and TRBJ1-5; the D is unclear. The germline CDR1 and CDR2 sequences are MGHRA and YSYEKL. The CDR3 is made up of 13 amino acids. The V gene lost 1 base and the J gene lost 7 bases, with 8 bases spanning the gap. This chain's CDR3 is CASSQVVSQPQHF. The CDR3 DNA reads TGCGCCAGCAGCCAAGTAGTTTCCCAGCCCCAGCATTTT.

This clone occurred a few times. The rearrangement joins TRBV2 to TRBJ1-1; 7 bases are a match to TRBD1. Per the germline V gene, CDR1 is SNHLY and CDR2 is FYNNEI. Unmatched junction bases numbered 9, after V lost 7 bases and J lost 4 bases. There are 14 residues in the CDR3. In nucleotides, the CDR3 is TGTGCCAGCATCCGACAGGGTCGGGGCACTGAAGCTTTCTTT. Amino acid sequence: CASIRQGRGTEAFF.

The rearrangement uses TRBV10-3 and TRBJ1-2; a possible D gene is TRBD1 (6 bases). The germline gives CDR1 ENHRY, CDR2 SYGVKD. V was shortened by 3 bases and J by 6 bases, with 11 bases between the two germline ends. This CDR3 has 13 amino acids. CDR3 nucleotide sequence: TGTGCCATCAGTGATCCAGGGGATCATGGCTACACCTTC. Its protein product is CAISDPGDHGYTF.

The chain employs TRBV12-5 and TRBJ1-2; D gene ambiguous. V lost 1 base and J lost 3, with 6 bases in between. The CDR3 has 13 residues. The germline gives CDR1 LGHNT, CDR2 FRNRAP. The CDR3 reads CASGLGRDYGYTF. The CDR3 DNA follows: TGTGCTAGTGGTTTGGGTCGCGACTATGGCTACACCTTC.

The CDR3 spells CASTTTGPNQPQHF. The DNA of the CDR3 is TGCGCCAGCACTACTACAGGACCTAATCAGCCCCAGCATTTT. The V gene is TRBV10-2, the J gene TRBJ1-5, with a possible D match to TRBD1 (5 bases). The V gene's germline CDR1 is WSHSY and CDR2 SAAADI. V was pared by 7 bases and J by 4 bases, with 14 bases between. CDR3 length: 14 amino acids.

The rearrangement joins TRBV7-2 to TRBJ1-5, with 7 bases matching TRBD1. With 5 bases clipped from V and 4 bases from J, the junction kept 8 bases outside the gene matches. Germline CDR1 is SGHTA and CDR2 is FQGNSA. This CDR3 region has 15 residues. Here the CDR3 reads CASSQGQLLNQPQHF. CDR3 in DNA: TGTGCCAGCAGCCAGGGACAGTTATTAAATCAGCCCCAGCATTTT. The entire variable domain, with the rest obtained from reference TRBV7-2 and TRBJ1-5, is as follows: GAGVSQSPSNKVTEKGKDVELRCDPISGHTALYWYRQSLGQGLEFLIYFQGNSAPDKSGLPSDRFSAERTGGSVSTLTIQRTQQEDSAVYLCASSQGQLLNQPQHFGDGTRLSIL.

Here the CDR3 reads CASSTGGPNYGYTF. CDR3 coding DNA: TGTGCCAGCAGTACAGGGGGTCCTAACTATGGCTACACCTTC. The chain has TRBV6-5 and TRBJ1-2; TRBD1 matches 8 bases. Looked up from germline, CDR1 is MNHEY and CDR2 is SVGAGI. The CDR3 runs 14 residues. V dropped 5 bases and J dropped 0; count of bases not matched to a gene: 2.

This chain connects TRBV18 to TRBJ1-5; 7 bases align to TRBD1. Looked up from germline, CDR1 is KGHSH and CDR2 is LQKENI. The CDR3 runs 15 residues. Losses at the gene ends were 3 bases for V and 6 bases for J; bases not matched to a gene: 8. The CDR3 coding sequence is TGTGCCAGCTCACCGGGACAGCTGAGCCGTCAGCCCCAGCATTTT. It is translated as CASSPGQLSRQPQHF.

The chain links TRBV21-1 to TRBJ1-1. TRBV21-1 is reported as a pseudogene. The CDR3 has 14 amino acids. The CDR3 region has the DNA TGTGCCAGCACCTACGGGGTACCGAACACTGAAGCTTTCTTT. Protein sequence: CASTYGVPNTEAFF.

The gene calls are TRBV5-8 and TRBJ2-5; perhaps TRBD2 as D (5 bases). Germline V lookup: CDR1 SGHTS, CDR2 YDEGEE. The CDR3 contains 17 residues. V lost 5 bases to trimming and J lost 0 bases, with 20 bases between them. CDR3 in amino acids: CASSPWNSREYQETQYF. For the CDR3, the DNA is TGTGCCAGCAGTCCCTGGAATTCTAGGGAGTACCAAGAGACCCAGTACTTC. The full variable domain, in which reference TRBV5-8 and TRBJ2-5 provide the parts outside the CDR3, is EAGVTQSPTHLIKTRGQQATLRCSPISGHTSVYWYQQALGLGLQFLLWYDEGEERNRGNFPPRFSGRQFPNYSSELNVNALELEDSALYLCASSPWNSREYQETQYFGPGTRLLVL.

The chain has TRBV19 and TRBJ2-3, with 9 bases fitting TRBD2. Germline lookup yields CDR1 LNHDA and CDR2 SQIVND (reference sequence). This CDR3 has 16 amino acids. Trimming removed 4 bases from V and 3 bases from J; junction bases left unmatched: 8. CDR3 bases: TGTGCCAGTAGTACCTCCGGGACTAGCATGACAGATACGCAGTATTTT. Encoded protein: CASSTSGTSMTDTQYF.